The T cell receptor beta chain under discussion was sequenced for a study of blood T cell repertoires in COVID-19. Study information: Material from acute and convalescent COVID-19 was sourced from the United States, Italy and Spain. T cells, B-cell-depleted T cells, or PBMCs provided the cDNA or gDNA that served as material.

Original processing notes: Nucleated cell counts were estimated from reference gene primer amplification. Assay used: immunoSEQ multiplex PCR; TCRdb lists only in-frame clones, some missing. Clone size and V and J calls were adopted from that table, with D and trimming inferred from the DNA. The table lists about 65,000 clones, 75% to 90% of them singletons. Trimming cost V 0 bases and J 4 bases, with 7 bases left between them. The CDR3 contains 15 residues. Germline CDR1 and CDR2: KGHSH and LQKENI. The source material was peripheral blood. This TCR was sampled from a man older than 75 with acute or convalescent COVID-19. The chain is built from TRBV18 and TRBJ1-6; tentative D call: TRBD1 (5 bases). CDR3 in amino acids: CASSPPGTYNSPLHF. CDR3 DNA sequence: TGTGCCAGCTCACCACCGGGGACTTATAATTCACCCCTCCACTTT.